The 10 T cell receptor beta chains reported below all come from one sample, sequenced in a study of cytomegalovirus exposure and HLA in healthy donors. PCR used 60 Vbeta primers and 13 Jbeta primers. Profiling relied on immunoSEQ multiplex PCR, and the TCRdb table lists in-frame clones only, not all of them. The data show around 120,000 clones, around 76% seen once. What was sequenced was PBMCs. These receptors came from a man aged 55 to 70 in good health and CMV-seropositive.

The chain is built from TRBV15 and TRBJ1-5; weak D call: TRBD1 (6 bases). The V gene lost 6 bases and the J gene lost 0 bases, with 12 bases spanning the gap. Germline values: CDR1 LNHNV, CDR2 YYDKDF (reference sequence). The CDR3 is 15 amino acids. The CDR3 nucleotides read TGTGCCACCAGAGGGGGTTATGGTAGCAATCAGCCCCAGCATTTT. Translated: CATRGGYGSNQPQHF.

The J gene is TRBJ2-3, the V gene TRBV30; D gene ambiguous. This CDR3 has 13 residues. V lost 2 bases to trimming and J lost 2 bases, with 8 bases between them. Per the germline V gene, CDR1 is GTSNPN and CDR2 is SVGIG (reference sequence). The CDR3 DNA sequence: TGTGCCTGGAGTTTAAAGCCCACAGATACGCAGTATTTT. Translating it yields CAWSLKPTDTQYF.

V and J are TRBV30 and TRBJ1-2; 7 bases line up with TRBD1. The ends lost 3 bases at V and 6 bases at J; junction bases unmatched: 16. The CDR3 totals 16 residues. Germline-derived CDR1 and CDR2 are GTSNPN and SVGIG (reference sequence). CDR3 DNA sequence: TGTGCCTGGAGGGATGGCCCACCCGACAGGGACGATGGCTACACCTTC. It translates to CAWRDGPPDRDDGYTF. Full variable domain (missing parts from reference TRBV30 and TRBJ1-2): SQTIHQWPATLVQPVGSPLSLECTVEGTSNPNLYWYRQAAGRGLQLLFYSVGIGQISSEVPQNLSASRPQDRQFILSSKKLLLSDSGFYLCAWRDGPPDRDDGYTFGSGTRLTVV.

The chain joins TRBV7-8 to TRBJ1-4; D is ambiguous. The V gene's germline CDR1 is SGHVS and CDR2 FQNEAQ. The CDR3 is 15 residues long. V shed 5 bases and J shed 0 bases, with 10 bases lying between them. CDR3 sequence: CASSPMRATNEKLFF. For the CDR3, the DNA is TGTGCCAGCAGCCCGATGAGAGCAACTAATGAAAAACTGTTTTTT.

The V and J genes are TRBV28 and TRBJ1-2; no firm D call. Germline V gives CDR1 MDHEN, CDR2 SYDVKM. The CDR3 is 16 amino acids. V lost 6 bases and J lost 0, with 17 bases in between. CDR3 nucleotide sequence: TGTGCCAGCAGGTCTCACAGATGGTTAGCTAACTATGGCTACACCTTC. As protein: CASRSHRWLANYGYTF.

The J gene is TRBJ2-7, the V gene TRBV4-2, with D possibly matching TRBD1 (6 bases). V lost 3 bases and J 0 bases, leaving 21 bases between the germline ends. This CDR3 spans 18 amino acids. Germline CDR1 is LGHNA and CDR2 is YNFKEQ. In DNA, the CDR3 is TGTGCCAGCAGCCAGGACCCCCAGGGGAGTTCAGGCTCCTACGAGCAGTACTTC. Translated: CASSQDPQGSSGSYEQYF.

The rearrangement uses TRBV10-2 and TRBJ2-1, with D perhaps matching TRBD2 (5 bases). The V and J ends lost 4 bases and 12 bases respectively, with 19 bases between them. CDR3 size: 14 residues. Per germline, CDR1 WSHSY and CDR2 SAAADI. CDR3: CASSAGDNTLLQFF. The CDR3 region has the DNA TGCGCCAGCAGTGCCGGGGATAATACTCTTTTGCAGTTCTTC.

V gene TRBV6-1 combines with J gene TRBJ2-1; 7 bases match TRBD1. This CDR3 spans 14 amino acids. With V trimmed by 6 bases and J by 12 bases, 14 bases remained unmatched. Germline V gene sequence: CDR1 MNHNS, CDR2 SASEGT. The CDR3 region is CASSQFSINRGQFF. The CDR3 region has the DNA TGTGCCAGCAGCCAATTTTCTATTAACAGGGGGCAGTTCTTC.

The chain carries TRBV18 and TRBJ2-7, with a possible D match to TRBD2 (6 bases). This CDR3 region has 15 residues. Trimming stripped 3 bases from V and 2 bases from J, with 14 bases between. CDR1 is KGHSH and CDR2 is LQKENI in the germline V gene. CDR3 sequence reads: CASSPGRGPTYEQYF. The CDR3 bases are TGTGCCAGCTCACCGGGGCGGGGCCCTACCTACGAGCAGTACTTC.

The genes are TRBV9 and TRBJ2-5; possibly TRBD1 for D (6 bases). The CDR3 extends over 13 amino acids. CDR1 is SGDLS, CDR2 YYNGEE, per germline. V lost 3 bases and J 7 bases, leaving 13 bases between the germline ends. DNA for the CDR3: TGTGCCAGCAGCGGGACAGTCGCGGGGACCCAGTACTTC. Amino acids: CASSGTVAGTQYF. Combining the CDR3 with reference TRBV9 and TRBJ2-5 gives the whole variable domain DSGVTQTPKHLITATGQRVTLRCSPRSGDLSVYWYQQSLDQGLQFLIQYYNGEERAKGNILERFSAQQFPDLHSELNLSSLELGDSALYFCASSGTVAGTQYFGPGTRLLVL.